This T cell receptor (beta chain) was sequenced during a study of cytomegalovirus exposure and HLA in healthy donors. Study outcomes and limitations: Most TCRs appeared rarely, but some public TCRs recurred in many donors. A previous analysis found most TCR beta V segments productive roughly 87% or roughly 30% of the time. Specificity for CMV antigens was confirmed in vitro for a few of the CMV-associated chains.

Germline V gene lookup returns CDR1 SGHAT and CDR2 FQNNGV. The CDR3 length is 15 residues. The junction had 3 bases not matched to a gene; V was cut back by 5 bases and J by 0 bases. Amplification used 60 Vbeta primers and 13 Jbeta primers. Original handling: Unique TCR beta chains totaled roughly 79 million in a later count, with approximately 11 million of them shared. Sequenced by immunoSEQ multiplex PCR; TCRdb stores in-frame clones only, minus some. That table is the source of V, J and clone size, and D and trimming were worked out from the DNA. In all, the sample yields tens of thousands of clones. About this clone: No antigen is known for it.

The TCR was taken from a male donor in good health and CMV-seronegative. What was sequenced was PBMCs. The V and J genes are TRBV11-2 and TRBJ1-4; TRBD1 aligns across 7 bases. CDR3 nucleotides: TGTGCCAGCAGCGGGACAGATGCAACTAATGAAAAACTGTTTTTT. This gives the protein CASSGTDATNEKLFF.